These 26 T cell receptor beta chains were sequenced from one sample in a study of cytomegalovirus exposure and HLA in healthy donors. This PCR relied on a set of 60 Vbeta primers and 13 Jbeta primers. Generated by immunoSEQ multiplex PCR, the TCRdb table keeps only in-frame clones and is missing some. The sample records about 110,000 clones, about 69% being singletons. Sequencing was performed on PBMCs. Receptors originate from a man aged 35-49 years in good health and CMV-seronegative.

The V call is TRBV5-1, the J call TRBJ1-4; D ambiguous. The ends were cut back, 0 bases at V and 2 bases at J, with 8 bases in the middle. Germline V CDR1 and CDR2: SGHRS, YFSETQ. The CDR3 consists of 15 residues. CDR3 sequence (DNA): TGCGCCAGCAGCTTGGTTGGAGGGACTAATGAAAAACTGTTTTTT. Its protein is CASSLVGGTNEKLFF.

V is TRBV2 and J is TRBJ2-5; 8 positions agree with TRBD1. The better agreement between TRBJ2-7 and the DNA end casts doubt on the J call. There are 16 residues in the CDR3. Germline CDR1 reads SNHLY; CDR2 reads FYNNEI. CDR3: CASSPRSGTGIYEQYF. In DNA, the CDR3 is TGTGCCAGCAGCCCTAGATCCGGGACAGGAATCTACGAGCAGTACTTC.

V and J are TRBV2 and TRBJ1-2; TRBD1 aligns across 7 bases. V gave up 5 bases and J gave up 3 bases; unmatched junction bases: 12. This CDR3 contains 16 residues. Germline loops: CDR1 SNHLY, CDR2 FYNNEI. The chain's CDR3 is CASSPRGQALDYGYTF. Written as DNA, the CDR3 is TGTGCCAGCAGTCCCCGCGGACAGGCATTAGACTATGGCTACACCTTC.

The CDR3: CASSLVAGALGNEQFF. CDR3 DNA: TGTGCCAGCAGCTTGGTAGCGGGAGCATTGGGCAATGAGCAGTTCTTC. This rearrangement joins TRBV5-4 to TRBJ2-1; 9 bases fit TRBD2. CDR1 and CDR2 (germline): SGHNT, YYREEE (reference sequence). Germline trimming cut 0 bases from V and 6 bases from J; bases unmatched to any gene: 7. The CDR3 extends over 16 amino acids. Full variable domain (missing parts from reference TRBV5-4 and TRBJ2-1): ETGVTQSPTHLIKTRGQQVTLRCSSQSGHNTVSWYQQALGQGPQFIFQYYREEENGRGNFPPRFSGLQFPNYSSELNVNALELDDSALYLCASSLVAGALGNEQFFGPGTRLTVL.

The rearrangement links TRBV5-8 to TRBJ1-6, with D tentatively TRBD1 (6 bases). Deletions cut 3 bases from V and 9 bases from J, with 19 bases between. The CDR3 contains 16 residues. From germline, CDR1 is SGHTS and CDR2 YDEGEE. CDR3 DNA sequence: TGTGCCAGCAGCTCTTTCGGACAGAGAACTGGTTCACCCCTCCACTTT. Residues: CASSSFGQRTGSPLHF. Using reference TRBV5-8 and TRBJ1-6 for the parts outside the CDR3, the full variable domain is EAGVTQSPTHLIKTRGQQATLRCSPISGHTSVYWYQQALGLGLQFLLWYDEGEERNRGNFPPRFSGRQFPNYSSELNVNALELEDSALYLCASSSFGQRTGSPLHFGNGTRLTVT.

V and J are TRBV30 and TRBJ1-2; D not certain. V lost 2 bases and J 4 bases, leaving 14 bases between the germline ends. The CDR3 consists of 14 residues. In germline, CDR1 is GTSNPN, CDR2 SVGIG (reference sequence). The CDR3 nucleotides read TGTGCCTGGAGTCTTGGAGGGATTTCCTATGGCTACACCTTC. Amino acid sequence: CAWSLGGISYGYTF.

The rearrangement links TRBV5-6 to TRBJ1-2; TRBD1 aligns across 8 bases. J was trimmed by 3 bases and V by 4 bases; bases with no gene match: 5. This CDR3 is 14 amino acids long. CDR1 is SGHDT and CDR2 is YYEEEE in the germline V gene. CDR3: CASSVGQGYYGYTF. The CDR3 DNA sequence: TGTGCCAGCAGCGTAGGACAGGGTTACTATGGCTACACCTTC.

The rearrangement links TRBV7-3 to TRBJ2-6; D might be TRBD2 (6 bases). The CDR3 is 16 residues long. Trimming left V 6 bases short and J 2 bases short, with 14 bases between. Germline values: CDR1 SGHTA, CDR2 FQGTGA. The CDR3 sequence is CASSYPGEAGANVLTF. In nucleotides, the CDR3 is TGTGCCAGCAGTTACCCCGGGGAGGCTGGGGCCAACGTCCTGACTTTC.

This chain uses TRBV5-6 with TRBJ2-2, with D perhaps TRBD1 (6 bases). The CDR3 runs 13 residues. V was trimmed by 4 bases and J by 6 bases, leaving 10 bases between them. Germline V gene data show CDR1 as SGHDT and CDR2 as YYEEEE. CDR3 region: CASSATGPGELFF. The CDR3 DNA reads TGTGCCAGCAGCGCCACAGGGCCCGGGGAGCTGTTTTTT.

The chain links TRBV5-1 to TRBJ1-1; no firm D call. This CDR3 is 14 amino acids long. Germline V gene sequence: CDR1 SGHRS, CDR2 YFSETQ. The V gene lost 0 bases and the J gene lost 1 base, with 7 bases spanning the gap. This CDR3 reads CASSLVSGNTEAFF. CDR3 nucleotide sequence: TGCGCCAGCAGCTTGGTCAGTGGGAACACTGAAGCTTTCTTT.

The gene calls are TRBV28 and TRBJ1-6; a possible D gene is TRBD1 (6 bases). CDR1 is MDHEN and CDR2 is SYDVKM in the germline V gene. The ends were cut back, 5 bases at V and 8 bases at J, with 10 bases in the middle. CDR3 length: 13 residues. CDR3 amino acids: CASSQGLDSPLHF. As DNA, the CDR3 is TGTGCCAGCAGTCAGGGGTTGGATTCACCCCTCCACTTT.

The genes are TRBV7-2 and TRBJ1-2, with D unresolved. The CDR3 length is 17 residues. V lost 3 bases and J lost 4, with 21 bases in between. The germline CDR1 and CDR2 sequences are SGHTA and FQGNSA. CDR3 bases: TGTGCCAGCAGCTTGTGGCCCTACGACAAAGCCTGCTATGGCTACACCTTC. Its protein product is CASSLWPYDKACYGYTF.

The chain uses TRBV27 and TRBJ2-2, with 8 bases identical to TRBD1. The junction had 5 bases not matched to a gene; V was cut back by 1 base and J by 4 bases. The CDR3 contains 16 residues. CDR1 is MNHEY and CDR2 is SMNVEV in the germline V gene (reference sequence). CDR3 bases: TGTGCCAGCAGTTTATGGGCCGGGACAGGCACCGGGGAGCTGTTTTTT. Amino acid sequence: CASSLWAGTGTGELFF.

This chain joins TRBV28 and TRBJ1-1; D is undetermined. The CDR3 is 17 amino acids. The germline V gene has CDR1 MDHEN and CDR2 SYDVKM. The germline V and J ends were trimmed by 6 bases and 0 bases, with 20 bases remaining between them. The CDR3 protein is CASSPPIFSGLNTEAFF. Written as DNA, the CDR3 is TGTGCCAGCAGCCCCCCGATCTTCTCGGGTCTGAACACTGAAGCTTTCTTT.

To note about this clone: The junction and the germline gene differ at one end; a read error may be behind it. This chain links TRBV4-3 with TRBJ1-2; D is unresolved. Germline V gene lookup returns CDR1 LGHNA and CDR2 YSLEER. The CDR3 is 12 amino acids. The CDR3 loop reads CASSQANDGYTF. As DNA, the CDR3 is TGCGCCAGCAGCCAAGCTAACGATGGCTACACCTTC.

The V call is TRBV30, the J call TRBJ2-7; the match to TRBD1 covers 9 bases. Germline V gene lookup returns CDR1 GTSNPN and CDR2 SVGIG (reference sequence). V lost 1 base to trimming and J lost 1 base; unmatched junction nucleotides: 2. There are 14 residues in the CDR3. DNA of the CDR3: TGTGCCTGGAGTGGACAGGGGGGTTCCTACGAGCAGTACTTC. Translated: CAWSGQGGSYEQYF.

J is TRBJ2-2 and V is TRBV25-1; 7 bases agree with TRBD2. This CDR3 comprises 15 residues. V dropped 5 bases and J dropped 2; count of bases not matched to a gene: 5. The germline gives CDR1 MGHDK, CDR2 SYGVNS. CDR3: CASSMPSGNTGELFF. The DNA for the CDR3 is TGTGCCAGCAGTATGCCTAGCGGAAACACCGGGGAGCTGTTTTTT.

The rearrangement links TRBV19 to TRBJ2-3; 9 bases are shared with TRBD2. Germline assignment: CDR1 LNHDA and CDR2 SQIVND (reference sequence). V lost 8 bases and J lost 2; bases outside the gene matches: 8. This CDR3 comprises 15 residues. The CDR3 coding sequence is TGTGCCAGTGCCCCGACTAGCGGCTTCACAGATACGCAGTATTTT. Translating it yields CASAPTSGFTDTQYF. Using reference TRBV19 and TRBJ2-3 for the parts outside the CDR3, the full variable domain is DGGITQSPKYLFRKEGQNVTLSCEQNLNHDAMYWYRQDPGQGLRLIYYSQIVNDFQKGDIAEGYSVSREKKESFPLTVTSAQKNPTAFYLCASAPTSGFTDTQYFGPGTRLTVL.

This rearrangement joins TRBV6-1 to TRBJ2-1, with TRBD2 identical over 11 bases. Germline V gene sequence: CDR1 MNHNS, CDR2 SASEGT. The CDR3 loop spans 15 amino acids. V lost 2 bases, J lost 5 bases, and 2 bases stayed unmatched. The CDR3 nucleotides read TGTGCCAGCAGTGAACTACTAGCGGGAGACAATGAGCAGTTCTTC. Amino acid sequence: CASSELLAGDNEQFF.

This chain connects TRBV6-1 to TRBJ2-7; possible D gene TRBD2, 6 bases. CDR1 and CDR2 from the germline V gene are MNHNS and SASEGT. The CDR3 runs to 13 residues. Trimming pared 6 bases from V and 3 bases from J, leaving 12 bases between. CDR3 nucleotide sequence: TGTGCCAGCAGGGCGGGACTGAACTACGAGCAGTACTTC. Its protein product is CASRAGLNYEQYF.

The rearrangement links TRBV30 to TRBJ2-5, with 7 nucleotides matching TRBD2. Per germline, CDR1 GTSNPN and CDR2 SVGIG (reference sequence). Unmatched junction bases numbered 12, after V lost 1 base and J lost 1 base. The CDR3 is 17 residues long. In nucleotides, the CDR3 is TGTGCCTGGAGTGGAATAGGGGTGCTAGCGGTCCAAGAGACCCAGTACTTC. Translating gives CAWSGIGVLAVQETQYF.

J is TRBJ1-3 and V is TRBV5-1; 7 nucleotides match TRBD1. This CDR3 contains 18 residues. Trimming cost V 0 bases and J 0 bases; bases outside gene matches: 9. Germline V gene data show CDR1 as SGHRS and CDR2 as YFSETQ. The CDR3 loop is CASSLGGTGQLSGNTIYF. CDR3 coding DNA: TGCGCCAGCAGCTTGGGGGGCACGGGACAGCTCTCTGGAAACACCATATATTTT.

CDR3 sequence (DNA): TGTGCTAGTGGTTTCGGGACATCTAGGTACGAGCAGTACTTC. This sequence encodes CASGFGTSRYEQYF. The chain joins TRBV12-5 to TRBJ2-7; possibly TRBD1 for D (6 bases). Trimming took off 3 bases at V and 4 bases at J, with 13 bases between the two ends. In germline, CDR1 is LGHNT, CDR2 FRNRAP. The CDR3 spans 14 residues. Based on the CDR3 plus reference TRBV12-5 and TRBJ2-7, the full variable domain is DARVTQTPRHKVTEMGQEVTMRCQPILGHNTVFWYRQTMMQGLELLAYFRNRAPLDDSGMPKDRFSAEMPDATLATLKIQPSEPRDSAVYFCASGFGTSRYEQYFGPGTRLTVT.

V and J are TRBV6-1 and TRBJ2-7; 10 positions agree with TRBD1. The CDR3 contains 15 residues. Germline V gene lookup returns CDR1 MNHNS and CDR2 SASEGT. With V trimmed by 7 bases and J by 2 bases, 8 bases remained unmatched. The DNA of the CDR3 is TGTGCCAGCATCTTAGGGGGGACAGGGGCCTACGAGCAGTACTTC. The encoded protein is CASILGGTGAYEQYF.

The chain has TRBV5-1 and TRBJ1-4; 9 bases are a match to TRBD1. Germline lookup yields CDR1 SGHRS and CDR2 YFSETQ. Germline trimming cut 4 bases from V and 7 bases from J; bases unmatched to any gene: 8. The CDR3 has 15 residues. CDR3 sequence (DNA): TGCGCCAGCAGCGGCACGGGACAGGGAAGTGAAAAACTGTTTTTT. This sequence encodes CASSGTGQGSEKLFF. Full variable domain (missing parts from reference TRBV5-1 and TRBJ1-4): KAGVTQTPRYLIKTRGQQVTLSCSPISGHRSVSWYQQTPGQGLQFLFEYFSETQRNKGNFPGRFSGRQFSNSRSEMNVSTLELGDSALYLCASSGTGQGSEKLFFGSGTQLSVL.

V usage is TRBV14 and J usage is TRBJ2-4; possible D gene TRBD2, 7 bases. Germline V gene sequence: CDR1 SGHDN, CDR2 FVKESK. V dropped 7 bases and J dropped 0 bases, with 22 bases sitting between them. The CDR3 spans 18 residues. The CDR3 spells CASNRARGALIAKNIQYF. The CDR3 DNA follows: TGTGCCAGCAACCGGGCCCGGGGGGCCCTTATAGCCAAAAACATTCAGTACTTC. The complete variable domain, with remaining parts taken from reference TRBV14 and TRBJ2-4, reads EAGVTQFPSHSVIEKGQTVTLRCDPISGHDNLYWYRRVMGKEIKFLLHFVKESKQDESGMPNNRFLAERTGGTYSTLKVQPAELEDSGVYFCASNRARGALIAKNIQYFGAGTRLSVL.